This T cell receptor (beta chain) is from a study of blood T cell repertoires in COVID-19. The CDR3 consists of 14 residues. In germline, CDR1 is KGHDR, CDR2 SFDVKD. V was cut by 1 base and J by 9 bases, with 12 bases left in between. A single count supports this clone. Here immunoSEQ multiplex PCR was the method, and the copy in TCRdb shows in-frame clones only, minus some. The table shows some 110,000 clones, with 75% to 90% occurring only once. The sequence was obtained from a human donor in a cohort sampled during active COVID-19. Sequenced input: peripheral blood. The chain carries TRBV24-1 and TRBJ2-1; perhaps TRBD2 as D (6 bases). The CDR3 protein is CATSDFRGSTEQFF. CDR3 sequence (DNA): TGTGCCACCAGTGATTTTCGGGGGTCTACTGAGCAGTTCTTC.